This T cell receptor (beta chain) was captured in a study of blood T cells in healthy people across ages. Study conclusions and caveats: The diversity estimates, figures obtained from one million T cells, were considered underestimates.

Through a sample-barcoded 5' primer and a J-beta primer mix, a second PCR was run for about 7 to 12 cycles. A template-switch adaptor containing 12 random nucleotides labeled each cDNA molecule. TCRdb fed the 5' RACE reads into MiXCR, producing one record per CDR3 protein. Of more than 800,000 distinct CDR3 sequences in the sample, 29% were seen once. Each of the donors had approximately 10 milliliters of peripheral blood drawn into EDTA-treated Vacutainer tubes. In each sample, at least 6 million PBMCs were isolated. The CDR3 has 17 amino acids. In regard to this clonotype: Its antigen is undetermined.

Sequencing used blood. The clonotype was recovered from a woman older than 75 in good health. V gene TRBV21-1 combines with J gene TRBJ2-7; the DNA was not used to check the table's D call, TRBD2. TRBV21-1 is a listed pseudogene. CDR3 sequence (DNA): TGTGTCAGCAGCAAAGGACGGGAGGGGAAGAGGACCTACGAGCAGTACTTC. Translating gives CVSSKGREGKRTYEQYF.